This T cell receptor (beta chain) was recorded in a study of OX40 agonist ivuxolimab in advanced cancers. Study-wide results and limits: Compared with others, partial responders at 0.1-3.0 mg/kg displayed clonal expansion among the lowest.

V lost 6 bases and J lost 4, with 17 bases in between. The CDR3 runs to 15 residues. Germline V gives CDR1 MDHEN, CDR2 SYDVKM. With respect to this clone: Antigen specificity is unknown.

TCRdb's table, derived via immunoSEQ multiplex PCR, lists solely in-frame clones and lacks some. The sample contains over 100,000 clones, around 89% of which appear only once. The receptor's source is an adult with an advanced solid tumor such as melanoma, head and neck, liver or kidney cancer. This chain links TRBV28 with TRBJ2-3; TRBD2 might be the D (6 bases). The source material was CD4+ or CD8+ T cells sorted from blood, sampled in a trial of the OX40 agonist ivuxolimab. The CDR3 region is CASSPSRRGADTQYF. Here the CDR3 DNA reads TGTGCCAGCAGCCCTTCGAGGAGGGGCGCAGATACGCAGTATTTT.